This TCR beta chain was sequenced for a study of T cells in Graves' hyperthyroidism and ophthalmopathy. Study details: Before treatment of any kind, peripheral blood was taken at initial diagnosis.

At least 3 on the Clinical Activity Score was recorded for ophthalmopathy patients, who also had NOSPECS grade at least 4 and duration under 3 months. The source of the PBMCs was 8.5 to 10 ml of fresh peripheral blood. Trimming shortened V by 5 bases and J by 9 bases, and 11 bases separated the two germline ends. This CDR3 has 11 residues. RNA transcripts were the template for amplifying TCR beta CDR3 regions. A first-round RT-PCR of the TCR CDR3 used the HTBI primer set. From the multiplex PCR reads, TCRdb called clonotypes with MiXCR, one entry per CDR3 protein. The sample yields fewer than 550,000 distinct CDR3 sequences, approximately 25% seen once.

The sample was blood. This receptor was obtained from a woman in her 30s with Graves' ophthalmopathy. The V call is TRBV12-3 or TRBV12-4, the J call TRBJ2-7; a weak D match, TRBD2 (7 bases). The CDR3 loop reads CASSEGGGQYF. DNA of the CDR3: TGTGCCAGCAGTGAAGGGGGGGGGCAGTACTTC.